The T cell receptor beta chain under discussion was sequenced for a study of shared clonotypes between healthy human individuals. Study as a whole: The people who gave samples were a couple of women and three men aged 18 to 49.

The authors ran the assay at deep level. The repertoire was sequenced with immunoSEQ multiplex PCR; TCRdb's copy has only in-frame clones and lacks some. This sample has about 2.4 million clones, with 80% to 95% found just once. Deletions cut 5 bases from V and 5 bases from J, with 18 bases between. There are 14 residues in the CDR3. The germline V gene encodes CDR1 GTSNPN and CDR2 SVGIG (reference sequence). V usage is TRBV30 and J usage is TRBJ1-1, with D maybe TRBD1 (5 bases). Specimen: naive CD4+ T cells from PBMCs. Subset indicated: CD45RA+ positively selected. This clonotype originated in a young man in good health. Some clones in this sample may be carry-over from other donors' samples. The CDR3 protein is CAWGTGVAETEAFF. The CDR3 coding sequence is TGTGCCTGGGGCACGGGGGTCGCTGAAACTGAAGCTTTCTTT. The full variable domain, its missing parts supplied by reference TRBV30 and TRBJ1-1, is SQTIHQWPATLVQPVGSPLSLECTVEGTSNPNLYWYRQAAGRGLQLLFYSVGIGQISSEVPQNLSASRPQDRQFILSSKKLLLSDSGFYLCAWGTGVAETEAFFGQGTRLTVV.